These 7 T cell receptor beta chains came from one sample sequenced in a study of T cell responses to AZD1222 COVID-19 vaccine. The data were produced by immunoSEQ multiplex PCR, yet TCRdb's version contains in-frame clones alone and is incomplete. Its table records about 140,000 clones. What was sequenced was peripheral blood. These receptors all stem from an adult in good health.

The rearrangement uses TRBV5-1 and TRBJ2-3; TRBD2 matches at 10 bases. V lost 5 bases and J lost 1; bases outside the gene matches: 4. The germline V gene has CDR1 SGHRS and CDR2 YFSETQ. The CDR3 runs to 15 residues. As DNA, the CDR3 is TGCGCCAGCAGTTCCGGGACTAGCGGCACAGATACGCAGTATTTT. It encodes CASSSGTSGTDTQYF.

CDR3 sequence reads: CASNPGGNTEAFF. The CDR3 coding sequence is TGTGCCAGCAATCCAGGGGGGAACACTGAAGCTTTCTTT. V is TRBV5-6 and J is TRBJ1-1; TRBD1 matches at 7 bases. V shed 6 bases, J shed 1 base, and the junction held 3 bases outside the gene matches. Germline assignment: CDR1 SGHDT and CDR2 YYEEEE. This CDR3 is built from 13 residues.

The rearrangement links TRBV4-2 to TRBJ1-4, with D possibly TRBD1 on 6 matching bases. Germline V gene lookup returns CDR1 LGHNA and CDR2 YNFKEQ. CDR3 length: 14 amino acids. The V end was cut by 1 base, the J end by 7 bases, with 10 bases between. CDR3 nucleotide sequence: TGTGCCAGCAGCCAAGGAGGCAGGGGTGAAAAACTGTTTTTT. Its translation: CASSQGGRGEKLFF.

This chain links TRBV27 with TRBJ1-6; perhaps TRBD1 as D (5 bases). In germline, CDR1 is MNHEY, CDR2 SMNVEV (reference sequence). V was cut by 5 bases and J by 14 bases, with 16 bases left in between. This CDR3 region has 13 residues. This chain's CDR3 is CASSPVGDGALHF. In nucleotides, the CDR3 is TGTGCCAGCAGTCCCGTTGGGGACGGGGCCCTCCACTTT.

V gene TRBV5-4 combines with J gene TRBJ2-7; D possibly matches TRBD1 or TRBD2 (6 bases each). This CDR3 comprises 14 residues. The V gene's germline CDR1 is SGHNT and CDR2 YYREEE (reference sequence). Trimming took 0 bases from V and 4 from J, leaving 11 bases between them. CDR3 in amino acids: CASSLGGAQYEQYF. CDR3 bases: TGTGCCAGCAGCTTGGGGGGGGCTCAATACGAGCAGTACTTC.

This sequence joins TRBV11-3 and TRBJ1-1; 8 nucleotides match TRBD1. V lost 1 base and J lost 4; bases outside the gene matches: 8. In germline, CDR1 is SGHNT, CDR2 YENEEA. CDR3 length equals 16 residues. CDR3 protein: CASSLGMTGVGTEAFF. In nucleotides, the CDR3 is TGTGCCAGCAGCTTAGGAATGACAGGGGTGGGCACTGAAGCTTTCTTT.

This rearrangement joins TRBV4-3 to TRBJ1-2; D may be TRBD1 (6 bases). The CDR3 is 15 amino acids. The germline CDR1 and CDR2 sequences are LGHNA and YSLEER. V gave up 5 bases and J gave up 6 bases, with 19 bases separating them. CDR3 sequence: CASSANGGGHDGYTF. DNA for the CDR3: TGCGCCAGCAGCGCTAATGGGGGGGGGCACGATGGCTACACCTTC.